These T cell receptor beta chains were read from a single sample in a study of OX40 agonist ivuxolimab in advanced cancers. Clones were read by immunoSEQ multiplex PCR, and TCRdb kept only the in-frame ones, dropping some. The sample yields about 57,000 clones, 65% to 85% seen once. Source: CD4+ or CD8+ T cells sorted from blood, taken in a trial of the OX40 agonist ivuxolimab. The origin of the receptors is an adult with an advanced solid tumor such as melanoma, head and neck, liver or kidney cancer. Both conserved end residues are part of each CDR3. The D gene is left open where the match is weak. Clone size is not always given. Where it is, it says once, few, many or a class for expanded clones.

d_call	clone_size	v_call	j_call	cdr3_nt	cdr3_aa
-	-	TRBV5-4	TRBJ2-5	TGTGCCAGCAGCTTCGCCCACCAGGACGCGACCCAGTACTTC	CASSFAHQDATQYF
-	few	TRBV18	TRBJ2-1	TGTGCCAGCTCACCACCGGGGGGACGCCCAGGCAATGAGCAGTTCTTC	CASSPPGGRPGNEQFF
-	-	TRBV6-5	TRBJ1-5	TGTGCCAGCAGTGAAGCCCACAATCAGCCCCAGCATTTT	CASSEAHNQPQHF
-	-	TRBV7-8	TRBJ2-3	TGTGCCAGCAGCTTAGGGGGGAGAGCTGCAGATACGCAGTATTTT	CASSLGGRAADTQYF
TRBD1	-	TRBV5-1	TRBJ1-2	TGCGCCAGCAGCCCAGGACAGGGGGACTATGGCTACACCTTC	CASSPGQGDYGYTF
-	-	TRBV29-1	TRBJ1-3	TGCAGCGCTGGGGACATATCAGGAAACACCATATATTTT	CSAGDISGNTIYF
-	-	TRBV5-1	TRBJ2-2	TGCGCCAGCAGCCGAATCGACTCGACCGGGGAGCTGTTTTTT	CASSRIDSTGELFF
-	-	TRBV5-4	TRBJ1-3	TGTGCCAGCAGCTTGGCGAAGGACGTAGGAAACACCATATATTTT	CASSLAKDVGNTIYF
-	-	TRBV6-6	TRBJ1-1	TGTGCCAGCAGTGAGACGGGAAGTTACACTGAAGCTTTCTTT	CASSETGSYTEAFF
TRBD1	-	TRBV6-6	TRBJ1-2	TGTGCCACGTTAACAGGGGTCTATGGCTACACCTTC	CATLTGVYGYTF
TRBD2	once	TRBV6-1	TRBJ2-1	TGTGCCAGCAGTGAAGGGACTAGCGGGTGGAGCGATGCGACCTACAATGAGCAGTTCTTC	CASSEGTSGWSDATYNEQFF
-	-	TRBV18	TRBJ2-3	TGTGCCAGCTCATATAGGGCATTCACAGATACGCAGTATTTT	CASSYRAFTDTQYF
-	-	TRBV19	TRBJ2-5	TGTGCCAGTAGTGGGCCCGGGTCTGGAGAGACCCAGTACTTC	CASSGPGSGETQYF
TRBD1	-	TRBV6-1	TRBJ1-1	TGTGCCAGCAGGGACAGGACCATCACTGAAGCTTTCTTT	CASRDRTITEAFF
-	-	TRBV4-2	TRBJ2-1	TGTGCCAGCAGCCAAGAAGAGCGGGCTAGCTCCTACAATGAGCAGTTCTTC	CASSQEERASSYNEQFF
-	few	TRBV5-4	TRBJ2-7	TGTGCCAGCAGCGCGGGACTTCAAACCTACGAGCAGTACTTC	CASSAGLQTYEQYF
TRBD1	-	TRBV27	TRBJ1-5	TGTGCCAGCAGTTTAGCCGGGACAGGGAAACAGCCCCAGCATTTT	CASSLAGTGKQPQHF
TRBD2	-	TRBV7-2	TRBJ2-3	TGTGCCAGCAGCCCAGCGGGAGTAGGCTCAGATACGCAGTATTTT	CASSPAGVGSDTQYF
-	few	TRBV4-1	TRBJ2-2	TGCGCCAGCAGCCAAGGGGACTTCAGAGCTACCGGGGAGCTGTTTTTT	CASSQGDFRATGELFF
TRBD2	once	TRBV5-5	TRBJ2-1	TGTGCCAGCAGGGTTGGGCTAGCGGGAGTTTCTTACAATGAGCAGTTCTTC	CASRVGLAGVSYNEQFF
TRBD1	-	TRBV28	TRBJ2-7	TGTGCCAGCAGTTCTGGGACAGTCAGGCGCGAGCAGTACTTC	CASSSGTVRREQYF
-	-	TRBV18	TRBJ2-6	TGTGCCAGCTCACCAGCTAGTTACTCTGGGGCCAACGTCCTGACTTTC	CASSPASYSGANVLTF
-	-	TRBV27	TRBJ1-4	TGTGCCAGCAGTACCGGGACACCTCATGAAAAACTGTTTTTT	CASSTGTPHEKLFF
TRBD2	-	TRBV7-2	TRBJ2-1	TGTGCCAGCAGCGTCGGGCGGGAGTACAATGAGCAGTTCTTC	CASSVGREYNEQFF
TRBD1	-	TRBV5-4	TRBJ1-4	TGTGCCAGCAGCTCCCGGACAGGGCGGACGGAAAAACTGTTTTTT	CASSSRTGRTEKLFF
TRBD2	-	TRBV18	TRBJ2-7	TGTGCCAGCTCACCCAGCGGGAGCTACGAGCAGTACTTC	CASSPSGSYEQYF
TRBD1	-	TRBV9	TRBJ2-3	TGTGCCAGCAGCCCGCGGACAGGACCAGATACGCAGTATTTT	CASSPRTGPDTQYF
-	-	TRBV30	TRBJ1-2	TGTGCCTGGAGTGTACGTAGGGTTGGGTATGGCTACACCTTC	CAWSVRRVGYGYTF
TRBD1	few	TRBV18	TRBJ1-1	TGTGCCAGCTCACCAGGGCAGGGGGCTGAAGCTTTCTTT	CASSPGQGAEAFF
-	-	TRBV18	TRBJ2-2	TGTGCCAGCTCACCATCCACCGTGAGCGCGAACACCGGGGAGCTGTTTTTT	CASSPSTVSANTGELFF
-	-	TRBV9	TRBJ2-5	TGTGCCAGCAGCGTAGATTTGCAAGAGACCCAGTACTTC	CASSVDLQETQYF
-	-	TRBV6-5	TRBJ2-4	TGTGCCAGCACCCCAGGGGTAGACATTCAGTACTTC	CASTPGVDIQYF
-	-	TRBV2	TRBJ2-3	TGTGCCAGCAGTGAAGCGCAAGGGGCCGATACGCAGTATTTT	CASSEAQGADTQYF
TRBD1	-	TRBV2	TRBJ1-1	TGTGCCAGCAGGGGGGCGACAGGGGACACTGAAGCTTTCTTT	CASRGATGDTEAFF
TRBD2	-	TRBV14	TRBJ2-3	TGTGCCAGCAGCCCCATAAGCGGGAGCGGCACAGATACGCAGTATTTT	CASSPISGSGTDTQYF
-	once	TRBV6-1	TRBJ2-7	TGTGCCAGCAGTGAAAGTGACTCCCCTCTACGCGAGCAGTACTTC	CASSESDSPLREQYF
-	-	TRBV11-3	TRBJ2-5	TGTGCCAGCAGCTTTCGGGGGACAGAGTCCCAAGAGACCCAGTACTTC	CASSFRGTESQETQYF
TRBD1	few	TRBV7-8	TRBJ2-2	TGTGCCAGCAGCTTTATTTTTGGCAGGGGGCCCGGGGAGCTGTTTTTT	CASSFIFGRGPGELFF
-	-	TRBV7-3	TRBJ1-5	TGTGCCAGCAGCGCGATCCGGAAACCTCATCGCGTTTTT	CASSAIRKPHRVF
-	-	TRBV7-2	TRBJ1-1	TGTGCCAGCAGCTTAGCGGGATTCCTAATCAACACTGAAGCTTTCTTT	CASSLAGFLINTEAFF
-	-	TRBV27	TRBJ2-7	TGTGCCAGCAGTAGAACACAGGGCCAGTCCTACGAGCAGTACTTC	CASSRTQGQSYEQYF
-	once	TRBV15	TRBJ2-1	TGTGCCACCAAAGGGCGGGACTCCTACAATGAGCAGTTCTTC	CATKGRDSYNEQFF
-	-	TRBV4-2	TRBJ1-5	TGTGCCAGCAGCCAAGATGGAAACGTGGATCAGCCCCAGCATTTT	CASSQDGNVDQPQHF
TRBD1	-	TRBV27	TRBJ1-2	TGTGCCAGCAGTTTGGGACAGGGAGGTGGCTACACCTTC	CASSLGQGGGYTF
TRBD2	-	TRBV18	TRBJ2-1	TGTGCCAGCTCCGTAGCGGGTGCTTCCTACAATGAGCAGTTCTTC	CASSVAGASYNEQFF
TRBD2	-	TRBV6-5	TRBJ2-7	TGTGCCAGCAGTTCACTAGCGGGAGGCTCCTACGAGCAGTACTTC	CASSSLAGGSYEQYF
TRBD2	-	TRBV25-1	TRBJ2-3	TGTGCCAGCAGTAACCCGGGGGGGCCCACAGATACGCAGTATTTT	CASSNPGGPTDTQYF
-	once	TRBV27	TRBJ2-7	TGTGCCAGCAACGGGGGCGAGCAGTACTTC	CASNGGEQYF
-	-	TRBV13	TRBJ2-7	TGTGCCAGCAGCTCCTTCCCGCATACCTACGAGCAGTACTTC	CASSSFPHTYEQYF
-	few	TRBV30	TRBJ1-1	TGTGCCTGGAGTCTATTGACAGACACTGAAGCTTTCTTT	CAWSLLTDTEAFF
-	-	TRBV7-9	TRBJ2-3	TGTGCCAGCAGCTTAACTGCTACTCGCACAGATACGCAGTATTTT	CASSLTATRTDTQYF
TRBD1	-	TRBV18	TRBJ2-1	TGTGCCAGCTCACCCCCTAGCAGGACAGGGGGAAACGAGCAGTTCTTC	CASSPPSRTGGNEQFF
-	-	TRBV6-5	TRBJ1-1	TGTGCCAGCAGATCCACAGGTATTGGTACTGAAGCTTTCTTT	CASRSTGIGTEAFF
-	-	TRBV6-1	TRBJ1-5	TGTGCCAGCAGTGCCGGGACTGTCCAGTCGGGAGGCCAGCCCCAGCATTTT	CASSAGTVQSGGQPQHF
TRBD2	-	TRBV7-9	TRBJ2-1	TGTGCCAGCAGCCCTCCTCCTAGCGGGAGGGTGAATGAGCAGTTCTTC	CASSPPPSGRVNEQFF
-	-	TRBV7-3	TRBJ1-1	TGTGCCAGCAGCTTAGCTGCGGGGACCCGGTCCCCTTTCTTT	CASSLAAGTRSPFF